The 4 T cell receptor beta chains reported below all come from one sample, sequenced in a study of identical twins. TCRdb reprocessed the 5' RACE reads via MiXCR and lists one record per CDR3 protein. The data hold 1.5 million to 2 million distinct CDR3 sequences, with more than 30% observed a single time. The sequenced material came from cord blood. These receptors were taken from a newborn girl in good health.

About this clonotype: At one end the junction does not follow the germline gene, possibly because of a read error. The J gene is TRBJ2-5, the V gene TRBV10-3, with TRBD1 matching 7 bases. This CDR3 spans 14 amino acids. CDR1 ENHRY and CDR2 SYGVKD come from the germline V gene. CDR3 sequence: CAVRGTRGHNEQYF. The CDR3 DNA sequence: TGTGCCGTCAGGGGGACCAGGGGTCACAATGAGCAGTACTTC.

The chain uses TRBV15 and TRBJ1-4; D perhaps matches TRBD1 (6 bases). Germline CDR1 LNHNV, CDR2 YYDKDF (reference sequence). With 8 bases removed from V and 14 bases from J, the gap between germline ends came to 18 bases. The CDR3 totals 12 residues. For the CDR3, the DNA is TGTGCCACCTTAGGGGGGAACAGGGTTCTGTTTTTT. Residues: CATLGGNRVLFF.

This clonotype was counted only a few times. The V call is TRBV28, the J call TRBJ2-2, with 7 bases fitting TRBD2. There are 17 residues in the CDR3. V lost 1 base and J lost 8; bases outside the gene matches: 13. Germline V gene sequence: CDR1 MDHEN, CDR2 SYDVKM. The CDR3 DNA sequence: TGTGCCAGCAGTTTATTTAAGGGGCGGGAGTCGGCTGGGGAGCTGTTTTTT. The encoded protein is CASSLFKGRESAGELFF. Drawing the rest from reference TRBV28 and TRBJ2-2, the complete variable domain is DVKVTQSSRYLVKRTGEKVFLECVQDMDHENMFWYRQDPGLGLRLIYFSYDVKMKEKGDIPEGYSVSREKKERFSLILESASTNQTSMYLCASSLFKGRESAGELFFGEGSRLTVL.

This clonotype showed up just a few times. The rearrangement joins TRBV2 to TRBJ2-5, with D unclear. Per germline, CDR1 SNHLY and CDR2 FYNNEI. The V and J ends lost 6 bases and 2 bases respectively, with 10 bases between them. The CDR3 consists of 13 residues. The CDR3 DNA reads as TGTGCCAGCAGGGTGGCGGAACAAGAGACCCAGTACTTC. This translates into CASRVAEQETQYF.